A few counts support the clone carrying this TCR beta chain. The antigen is undetermined. Germline CDR1 reads SGHRS; CDR2 reads YFSETQ. The CDR3 contains 17 residues. V trimming: 3 bases; J trimming: 4 bases; junction bases outside the gene matches: 9. A J-beta primer mix and a sample-barcoded 5' primer were used in a second PCR of about 7 to 11 cycles. Each CDR3 protein is one row after TCRdb ran MiXCR on the 5' RACE reads. Here the sample spans just under 750,000 distinct CDR3 sequences, 20% to 25% being singletons. This sample is drawn from a study of blood T cells in healthy people across ages. Study-wide results and caveats: The authors considered diversity estimates from one million T cells to be underestimates. Across the age range, TCR beta diversity per million T cells fell in a roughly linear way.

This TCR was sampled from a man between 65 and 85 years old in good health. The sample consisted of blood. This chain joins TRBV5-1 and TRBJ2-3, with 12 bases aligning to TRBD2. The CDR3 is CASSSATSGGPPDTQYF. DNA for the CDR3: TGCGCCAGCAGCTCAGCGACTAGCGGGGGTCCCCCAGATACGCAGTATTTT.